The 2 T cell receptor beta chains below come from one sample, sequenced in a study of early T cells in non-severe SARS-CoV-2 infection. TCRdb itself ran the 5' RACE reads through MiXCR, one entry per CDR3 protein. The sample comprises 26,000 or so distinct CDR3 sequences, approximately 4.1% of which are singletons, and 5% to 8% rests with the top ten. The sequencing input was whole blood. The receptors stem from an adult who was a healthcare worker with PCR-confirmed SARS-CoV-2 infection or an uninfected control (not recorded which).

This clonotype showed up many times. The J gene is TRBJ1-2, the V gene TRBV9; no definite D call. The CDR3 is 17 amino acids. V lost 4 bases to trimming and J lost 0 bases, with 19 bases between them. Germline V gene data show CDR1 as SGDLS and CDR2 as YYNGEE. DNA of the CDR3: TGTGCCAGCAGCCCGGATGGCCTGGGCCACCCTAACTATGGCTACACCTTC. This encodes CASSPDGLGHPNYGYTF.

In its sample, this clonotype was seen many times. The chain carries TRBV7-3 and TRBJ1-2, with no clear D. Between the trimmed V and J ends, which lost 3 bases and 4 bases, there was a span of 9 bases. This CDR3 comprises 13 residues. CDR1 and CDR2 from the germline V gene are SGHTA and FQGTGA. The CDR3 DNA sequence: TGTGCCAGCAGCTTTGACAACTTCTATGGCTACACCTTC. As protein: CASSFDNFYGYTF.